The T cell receptor beta chain described here comes from a study of blood T cell repertoires in COVID-19. In the study overall: Acute and convalescent COVID-19 samples came from the United States, Italy and Spain.

Which cohort a participant joined came from the clinical history participants gave. Resolution of symptoms, clearance, or two negative PCRs was present in recovered Cohort 3 donors. Profiling relied on immunoSEQ multiplex PCR, and the TCRdb table lists in-frame clones only, not all of them. The table lists 160,000 or so clones, 70% to 85% of them singletons. There are 11 residues in the CDR3. CDR1 is LNHDA, CDR2 SQIVND, per germline (reference sequence). V was trimmed by 6 bases and J by 7 bases, leaving 7 bases between them. Sequencing used PBMCs or T cells enriched from blood (not recorded which). The receptor was derived from a man between 45 and 60 years old who had recovered from COVID-19. The V gene is TRBV19, the J gene TRBJ2-1; D is undetermined. CDR3 sequence: CASRQWNEQFF. The CDR3 bases are TGTGCCAGTAGGCAGTGGAATGAGCAGTTCTTC. Together with reference TRBV19 and TRBJ2-1, the CDR3 gives the full variable domain: DGGITQSPKYLFRKEGQNVTLSCEQNLNHDAMYWYRQDPGQGLRLIYYSQIVNDFQKGDIAEGYSVSREKKESFPLTVTSAQKNPTAFYLCASRQWNEQFFGPGTRLTVL.